These T cell receptor beta chains were read from a single sample in a study of T cells in localized non-small cell lung cancer. Here immunoSEQ multiplex PCR was the method, and the copy in TCRdb shows in-frame clones only, minus some. The repertoire consists of under 50,000 clones, with around 86% occurring once and the leading ten covering 17%. The specimen comprised peripheral blood mononuclear cells, sampled before any cancer treatment. These receptors were collected from a man aged 35 to 69 with stage III lung adenocarcinoma. Each CDR3 is given with its conserved first and last residue. A D gene is named only where the DNA matches it firmly. Some rows mark clone size as missing; the rest say once, few, many or name a class of expanded clone.

j_call: TRBJ1-1; d_call: -; clone_size: -; v_call: TRBV5-1; cdr3_aa: CASSLGAQGMNTEAFF; cdr3_nt: TGCGCCAGCAGCTTGGGGGCCCAGGGGATGAACACTGAAGCTTTCTTT
j_call: TRBJ2-1; d_call: TRBD2; clone_size: -; v_call: TRBV10-1; cdr3_aa: CASSLLADNEQFF; cdr3_nt: TGCGCCAGCAGCTTGCTAGCGGACAATGAGCAGTTCTTC
j_call: TRBJ2-7; d_call: -; clone_size: -; v_call: TRBV27; cdr3_aa: CASSLRGAGLATISYEQYF; cdr3_nt: TGTGCCAGCAGCTTACGGGGCGCTGGTCTAGCGACTATCTCCTACGAGCAGTACTTC
j_call: TRBJ1-2; d_call: -; clone_size: -; v_call: TRBV7-3; cdr3_aa: CASSPGRLLNYGYTF; cdr3_nt: TGTGCCAGCAGCCCCGGGAGGCTACTTAACTATGGCTACACCTTC
j_call: TRBJ2-4; d_call: -; clone_size: few; v_call: TRBV28; cdr3_aa: CASGLGDIQYF; cdr3_nt: TGTGCCAGCGGCCTGGGGGACATTCAGTACTTC
j_call: TRBJ2-7; d_call: TRBD2; clone_size: -; v_call: TRBV6-4; cdr3_aa: CASSVDFSGAYEQYF; cdr3_nt: TGTGCCAGCAGTGTCGATTTTAGCGGGGCCTACGAGCAGTACTTC
j_call: TRBJ2-5; d_call: -; clone_size: -; v_call: TRBV7-6; cdr3_aa: CASSLNDPPGGTQYF; cdr3_nt: TGTGCCAGCAGCTTAAATGACCCACCAGGAGGAACCCAGTACTTC
j_call: TRBJ2-7; d_call: -; clone_size: -; v_call: TRBV6-1; cdr3_aa: CASNDRLSYEQYF; cdr3_nt: TGTGCCAGCAATGACAGACTTTCCTACGAGCAGTACTTC
j_call: TRBJ2-6; d_call: TRBD1; clone_size: -; v_call: TRBV19; cdr3_aa: CASSSSGGSGANVLTF; cdr3_nt: TGTGCCAGTAGTAGCTCAGGGGGCTCTGGGGCCAACGTCCTGACTTTC
j_call: TRBJ2-5; d_call: -; clone_size: -; v_call: TRBV6-6; cdr3_aa: CASNTFLGVSQETQYF; cdr3_nt: TGTGCCAGCAACACCTTTTTGGGGGTTTCCCAAGAGACCCAGTACTTC
j_call: TRBJ2-3; d_call: -; clone_size: -; v_call: TRBV9; cdr3_aa: CASSVRSLTSTDTQYF; cdr3_nt: TGTGCCAGCAGCGTACGGTCCCTAACCAGCACAGATACGCAGTATTTT
j_call: TRBJ1-2; d_call: TRBD1; clone_size: -; v_call: TRBV11-2; cdr3_aa: CASSLGRTGRGYTF; cdr3_nt: TGTGCCAGCAGCTTGGGGAGGACAGGCCGCGGCTACACCTTC
j_call: TRBJ2-5; d_call: TRBD1; clone_size: -; v_call: TRBV5-1; cdr3_aa: CASSTFTGAGEETQYF; cdr3_nt: TGCGCCAGCAGCACCTTCACAGGGGCGGGCGAGGAGACCCAGTACTTC
j_call: TRBJ2-5; d_call: -; clone_size: -; v_call: TRBV30; cdr3_aa: CAWSVVRDVETQYF; cdr3_nt: TGTGCCTGGAGTGTAGTCAGGGATGTGGAGACCCAGTACTTC
j_call: TRBJ1-1; d_call: -; clone_size: -; v_call: TRBV7-2; cdr3_aa: CASSLEGGLGTEAFF; cdr3_nt: TGTGCCAGCAGCTTAGAGGGGGGGTTGGGCACTGAAGCTTTCTTT
j_call: TRBJ1-5; d_call: TRBD1; clone_size: -; v_call: TRBV6-4; cdr3_aa: CASSDGDRLRGSNQPQHF; cdr3_nt: TGTGCCAGCAGTGATGGGGACAGGTTGAGGGGTAGCAATCAGCCCCAGCATTTT
j_call: TRBJ1-2; d_call: TRBD1; clone_size: -; v_call: TRBV9; cdr3_aa: CASSVGQGLYGYTF; cdr3_nt: TGTGCCAGCAGCGTGGGACAGGGGCTCTATGGCTACACCTTC
j_call: TRBJ2-7; d_call: -; clone_size: -; v_call: TRBV4-2; cdr3_aa: CASSLRARSSYEQYF; cdr3_nt: TGTGCCAGCAGCCTCCGGGCGAGGTCTTCCTACGAGCAGTACTTC
j_call: TRBJ1-5; d_call: -; clone_size: few; v_call: TRBV18; cdr3_aa: CASSPDLDQPQHF; cdr3_nt: TGTGCCAGCTCACCGGATTTGGATCAGCCCCAGCATTTT
j_call: TRBJ2-5; d_call: -; clone_size: few; v_call: TRBV5-6; cdr3_aa: CASSLDPGETQYF; cdr3_nt: TGTGCCAGCAGCCTAGACCCCGGAGAGACCCAGTACTTC
j_call: TRBJ2-4; d_call: -; clone_size: -; v_call: TRBV4-1; cdr3_aa: CASSQGRDGIQYF; cdr3_nt: TGCGCCAGCAGCCAAGGGAGGGATGGCATTCAGTACTTC
j_call: TRBJ2-3; d_call: TRBD2; clone_size: -; v_call: TRBV5-1; cdr3_aa: CASSFIPAGVTDTQYF; cdr3_nt: TGCGCCAGCAGCTTCATCCCAGCGGGAGTCACAGATACGCAGTATTTT
j_call: TRBJ2-5; d_call: TRBD1; clone_size: -; v_call: TRBV2; cdr3_aa: CASSEVGQGTQYF; cdr3_nt: TGTGCCAGCAGTGAAGTAGGACAGGGGACCCAGTACTTC
j_call: TRBJ2-5; d_call: TRBD2; clone_size: -; v_call: TRBV6-5; cdr3_aa: CASRQSWGGTETQYF; cdr3_nt: TGTGCCAGCAGACAGTCCTGGGGGGGGACAGAGACCCAGTACTTC
j_call: TRBJ2-1; d_call: -; clone_size: -; v_call: TRBV10-3; cdr3_aa: CAISDSGFAYNEQFF; cdr3_nt: TGTGCCATCAGTGATTCGGGGTTCGCCTACAATGAGCAGTTCTTC
j_call: TRBJ2-1; d_call: -; clone_size: few; v_call: TRBV27; cdr3_aa: CASSRGSSEQFF; cdr3_nt: TGTGCCAGCAGTAGGGGCTCGAGTGAGCAGTTCTTC
j_call: TRBJ2-2; d_call: TRBD1; clone_size: -; v_call: TRBV5-1; cdr3_aa: CASSHDRVAGELFF; cdr3_nt: TGCGCCAGCAGCCATGACAGGGTAGCCGGGGAGCTGTTTTTT
j_call: TRBJ2-7; d_call: -; clone_size: -; v_call: TRBV6-1; cdr3_aa: CASSEGQATTYEQYF; cdr3_nt: TGTGCCAGCAGTGAAGGACAGGCCACCACCTACGAGCAGTACTTC
j_call: TRBJ2-7; d_call: -; clone_size: -; v_call: TRBV7-2; cdr3_aa: CASSLGQVSSYEQYF; cdr3_nt: TGTGCCAGCAGCTTAGGACAGGTCTCCTCCTACGAGCAGTACTTC
j_call: TRBJ2-2; d_call: -; clone_size: -; v_call: TRBV11-2; cdr3_aa: CASSFTNSWGAPVPGELFF; cdr3_nt: TGTGCCAGCAGCTTCACCAATTCGTGGGGGGCGCCGGTACCCGGGGAGCTGTTTTTT
j_call: TRBJ2-2; d_call: -; clone_size: -; v_call: TRBV4-2; cdr3_aa: CASSQDSLALTGELFF; cdr3_nt: TGTGCCAGCAGCCAAGATTCACTAGCCCTAACCGGGGAGCTGTTTTTT
j_call: TRBJ2-1; d_call: -; clone_size: -; v_call: TRBV18; cdr3_aa: CASSPDNEQFF; cdr3_nt: TGTGCCAGCTCACCCGACAATGAGCAGTTCTTC
j_call: TRBJ2-7; d_call: TRBD1; clone_size: -; v_call: TRBV19; cdr3_aa: CASSPGQAYEQYF; cdr3_nt: TGTGCCAGTAGTCCCGGACAGGCCTACGAGCAGTACTTC
j_call: TRBJ1-5; d_call: TRBD1; clone_size: -; v_call: TRBV7-2; cdr3_aa: CASSLGDRQHF; cdr3_nt: TGTGCCAGCAGCTTAGGGGACAGACAGCATTTT
j_call: TRBJ1-5; d_call: -; clone_size: -; v_call: TRBV30; cdr3_aa: CAWSGGVDQPQHF; cdr3_nt: TGTGCCTGGAGTGGGGGTGTGGATCAGCCCCAGCATTTT
j_call: TRBJ2-3; d_call: -; clone_size: -; v_call: TRBV7-2; cdr3_aa: CASSLVSGTGDTQYF; cdr3_nt: TGTGCCAGCAGCTTAGTATCGGGGACTGGGGATACGCAGTATTTT
j_call: TRBJ1-2; d_call: -; clone_size: few; v_call: TRBV2; cdr3_aa: CASYPTPLSAEIRQIGYTF; cdr3_nt: TGTGCCAGCTACCCTACGCCCTTGAGCGCGGAAATCCGTCAAATTGGCTACACCTTC
j_call: TRBJ2-5; d_call: TRBD1; clone_size: once; v_call: TRBV2; cdr3_aa: CASRLDRGRQYF; cdr3_nt: TGTGCCAGCAGGCTGGACAGGGGCAGGCAGTACTTC
j_call: TRBJ2-3; d_call: -; clone_size: -; v_call: TRBV30; cdr3_aa: CAWSGGDRLRASTDTQYF; cdr3_nt: TGTGCCTGGAGTGGGGGGGACCGACTTAGAGCTAGCACAGATACGCAGTATTTT
j_call: TRBJ2-1; d_call: TRBD2; clone_size: -; v_call: TRBV5-4; cdr3_aa: CASSLPIGGTYNEQFF; cdr3_nt: TGTGCCAGCAGCTTGCCCATCGGGGGGACCTACAATGAGCAGTTCTTC
j_call: TRBJ2-6; d_call: -; clone_size: -; v_call: TRBV18; cdr3_aa: CASSPADQMLAF; cdr3_nt: TGTGCCAGCTCACCAGCGGATCAGATGTTAGCTTTC
j_call: TRBJ1-5; d_call: -; clone_size: once; v_call: TRBV6-1; cdr3_aa: CASSFPTAVSQPQHF; cdr3_nt: TGTGCCAGCAGTTTCCCCACCGCGGTCAGCCAGCCCCAGCATTTT
j_call: TRBJ2-7; d_call: -; clone_size: -; v_call: TRBV29-1; cdr3_aa: CSVESRESGYEQYF; cdr3_nt: TGCAGCGTTGAGTCGAGGGAGAGTGGCTACGAGCAGTACTTC
j_call: TRBJ1-6; d_call: -; clone_size: -; v_call: TRBV5-6; cdr3_aa: CASGRTPTNSPLHF; cdr3_nt: TGTGCCAGCGGTAGGACACCCACTAATTCACCCCTCCACTTT
j_call: TRBJ1-2; d_call: -; clone_size: -; v_call: TRBV5-4; cdr3_aa: CASSLRGASDGYTF; cdr3_nt: TGTGCCAGCAGCTTGAGGGGGGCCAGCGATGGCTACACCTTC
j_call: TRBJ2-7; d_call: -; clone_size: few; v_call: TRBV4-2; cdr3_aa: CASSQEGTARSSYEQYF; cdr3_nt: TGTGCCAGCAGCCAAGAGGGGACGGCTAGGAGCTCCTACGAGCAGTACTTC
j_call: TRBJ2-5; d_call: TRBD1; clone_size: once; v_call: TRBV10-1; cdr3_aa: CASSEGRGYQETQYF; cdr3_nt: TGCGCCAGCAGTGAGGGCAGGGGGTACCAAGAGACCCAGTACTTC
j_call: TRBJ1-5; d_call: TRBD1; clone_size: few; v_call: TRBV28; cdr3_aa: CASSPPRQGGGQPQHF; cdr3_nt: TGTGCCAGCAGTCCGCCTCGACAGGGCGGGGGTCAGCCCCAGCATTTT
j_call: TRBJ2-7; d_call: TRBD1; clone_size: -; v_call: TRBV2; cdr3_aa: CASALTWTGQVEQYF; cdr3_nt: TGTGCCAGTGCGCTTACTTGGACAGGGCAGGTCGAGCAGTACTTC